A selection of T cell receptor beta chains follows, all from one sample in a study of beta chain features in type 1 diabetes. The assay was immunoSEQ multiplex PCR, and TCRdb's table has in-frame clones only and misses some. The sample includes tens of thousands of clones, roughly 70% seen only once; the top ten take about 2%. Specimen: Tregs from blood. These receptors were taken from a woman aged 18-29 years with type 1 diabetes. The CDR3 runs from the conserved cysteine through the conserved F or W. D genes are given only for firm matches. Expanded clones get a size class; other rows say once, few or many, or leave the size out.

>TRBJ1-1|TRBD1|once|TRBV11-2
CASSLTGALNTEAFF
TGTGCCAGCAGCTTAACAGGGGCTTTGAACACTGAAGCTTTCTTT
>TRBJ2-1|NA|NA|TRBV5-1
CASSWRQVSYNEQFF
TGCGCCAGCAGCTGGCGACAGGTTTCCTACAATGAGCAGTTCTTC
>TRBJ2-2|NA|NA|TRBV6-8
CAHFPGPEGTGELFF
TGTGCCCACTTCCCGGGGCCGGAGGGCACCGGGGAGCTGTTTTTT
>TRBJ1-1|NA|NA|TRBV6-5
CASSEVGVGTEAFF
TGTGCCAGCAGTGAAGTCGGAGTGGGTACTGAAGCTTTCTTT
>TRBJ1-6|NA|NA|TRBV7-2
CASSLSPVALHF
TGTGCCAGCAGCTTATCCCCCGTCGCCCTCCACTTT
>TRBJ2-5|TRBD1|NA|TRBV2
CASSAFKGDRIGAQETQYF
TGTGCCAGCAGCGCCTTTAAGGGGGACAGGATAGGGGCCCAAGAGACCCAGTACTTC
>TRBJ2-1|TRBD2|once|TRBV11-3
CASSPKAGGPGNEQFF
TGTGCCAGCAGCCCGAAGGCGGGAGGGCCCGGCAATGAGCAGTTCTTC
>TRBJ2-7|NA|NA|TRBV10-3
CAISALKGQGIPYEQYF
TGTGCCATCAGTGCGTTAAAAGGCCAGGGAATACCCTACGAGCAGTACTTC
>TRBJ2-5|TRBD2|NA|TRBV5-1
CASRPVGLAGAGETQYF
TGCGCCAGCAGACCCGTCGGACTAGCGGGAGCGGGGGAGACCCAGTACTTC
>TRBJ2-7|NA|NA|TRBV5-1
CASSLGGDHREQYF
TGCGCCAGCAGCTTGGGGGGGGACCACCGCGAGCAGTACTTC
>TRBJ2-7|TRBD2|NA|TRBV29-1
CSVILAGVNEQYF
TGCAGCGTGATACTAGCGGGAGTGAACGAGCAGTACTTC
>TRBJ2-7|TRBD1|NA|TRBV18
CASRPGTGKHEQYF
TGTGCCAGCCGCCCCGGGACAGGGAAGCACGAGCAGTACTTC
>TRBJ1-2|NA|few|TRBV7-8
CASSGTTGNYGYTF
TGTGCCAGCAGCGGTACAACAGGGAACTATGGCTACACCTTC
>TRBJ1-6|NA|once|TRBV5-1
CASSLVIRSPLHF
TGCGCCAGCAGCTTGGTGATCAGGTCACCCCTCCACTTT
>TRBJ2-4|TRBD2|medium-sized|TRBV7-2
CASSLGRTSGKNIQYF
TGTGCCAGCAGCTTAGGGCGGACTAGCGGCAAAAACATTCAGTACTTC
>TRBJ2-4|NA|NA|TRBV19
CASSRSSIAKNIQYF
TGTGCCAGTAGTAGGAGTTCAATAGCCAAAAACATTCAGTACTTC
>TRBJ2-7|NA|NA|TRBV5-1
CASSLDGYEQYF
TGCGCCAGCAGCTTGGACGGCTACGAGCAGTACTTC
>TRBJ2-7|TRBD1|NA|TRBV4-3
CASSLRWTGDSYEQYF
TGCGCCAGCAGCCTACGTTGGACAGGGGATTCTTACGAGCAGTACTTC
>TRBJ2-3|NA|NA|TRBV4-2
CASSARTVSTDTQYF
TGTGCCAGCAGCGCTCGGACAGTAAGCACAGATACGCAGTATTTT
>TRBJ1-2|TRBD1|NA|TRBV9
CASSANRQGHYGYTF
TGTGCCAGCAGCGCGAATCGACAGGGTCACTATGGCTACACCTTC
>TRBJ1-2|NA|NA|TRBV7-9
CASSFPGLKLNYGYTF
TGTGCCAGCAGCTTCCCTGGACTGAAGCTAAACTATGGCTACACCTTC
>TRBJ2-5|TRBD2|NA|TRBV11-2
CASSPGRGSQTQYF
TGTGCCAGCAGCCCCGGGCGGGGGAGTCAGACCCAGTACTTC
>TRBJ1-4|NA|once|TRBV5-1
CASSSGDNEKLFF
TGCGCCAGCAGTTCAGGGGATAATGAAAAACTGTTTTTT
>TRBJ2-7|TRBD1|NA|TRBV18
CASSPQTGGYEQYF
TGTGCCAGCTCACCTCAGACAGGGGGCTACGAGCAGTACTTC
>TRBJ1-2|NA|once|TRBV27
CASSFSGSYGYTF
TGTGCCAGCAGTTTTTCGGGTTCCTATGGCTACACCTTC
>TRBJ1-5|TRBD1|NA|TRBV10-2
CASSSGTGGPQPQHF
TGCGCCAGCAGCTCCGGGACAGGGGGCCCTCAGCCCCAGCATTTT
>TRBJ2-1|TRBD1|once|TRBV6-7
CASSYPGQGAYNEQFF
TGTGCCAGCAGTTACCCGGGACAGGGGGCGTACAATGAGCAGTTCTTC
>TRBJ1-1|TRBD1|NA|TRBV5-1
CASSREGGVLAEAFF
TGCGCCAGCTCCCGGGAAGGGGGCGTATTGGCTGAAGCTTTCTTT
>TRBJ2-7|TRBD2|few|TRBV7-9
CASSFMGAGLYEQYF
TGTGCCAGCAGCTTTATGGGAGCGGGGCTCTACGAGCAGTACTTC
>TRBJ2-2|TRBD2|NA|TRBV5-1
CASSLFLAGGGANTGELFF
TGCGCCAGCAGCTTGTTCCTAGCGGGAGGTGGAGCGAACACCGGGGAGCTGTTTTTT
>TRBJ1-2|TRBD1|NA|TRBV6-6
CASSYRTGGSYGYTF
TGTGCCAGCAGTTACAGGACAGGGGGTTCCTATGGCTACACCTTC
>TRBJ2-1|TRBD1|NA|TRBV7-2
CASSLTRGQGGEQFF
TGTGCCAGCAGCCTGACCCGTGGACAGGGCGGTGAGCAGTTCTTC
>TRBJ1-4|NA|once|TRBV7-9
CASSSPGGRPARNEKLFF
TGTGCCAGCAGCTCCCCCGGGGGACGACCGGCAAGAAATGAAAAACTGTTTTTT
>TRBJ2-3|TRBD2|NA|TRBV25-1
CASGRAGDTQYF
TGTGCCAGCGGGAGGGCCGGGGATACGCAGTATTTT
>TRBJ2-3|TRBD1|NA|TRBV29-1
CSVVRQGLSADTQYF
TGCAGCGTGGTGCGACAGGGCCTTAGTGCAGATACGCAGTATTTT
>TRBJ1-6|TRBD1|NA|TRBV7-2
CASSLALGTGSSPLHF
TGTGCCAGCAGCTTAGCGCTAGGGACAGGGAGTTCACCCCTCCACTTT
>TRBJ2-2|NA|NA|TRBV7-2
CASTAGTHNTGELFF
TGTGCCAGCACGGCCGGGACACACAACACCGGGGAGCTGTTTTTT
>TRBJ1-2|NA|NA|TRBV6-1
CASMGSYGYTF
TGTGCCAGCATGGGGAGCTATGGCTACACCTTC
>TRBJ1-4|TRBD1|NA|TRBV18
CASSPTGDEKLFF
TGTGCCAGCTCTCCGACAGGGGATGAAAAACTGTTTTTT
>TRBJ2-7|TRBD1|NA|TRBV7-2
CASSHRGTYEQYF
TGTGCCAGCAGCCACAGGGGAACCTACGAGCAGTACTTC
>TRBJ1-1|NA|NA|TRBV27
CASSLPGGLTEAFF
TGTGCCAGCAGTTTACCCGGCGGTTTGACTGAAGCTTTCTTT
>TRBJ2-1|NA|NA|TRBV27
CASSSKGVYEQFF
TGTGCCAGCAGTTCCAAAGGGGTATATGAGCAGTTCTTC
>TRBJ1-2|NA|NA|TRBV7-2
CASSFSAAPNYGYTF
TGTGCCAGCAGCTTCTCGGCGGCCCCGAACTATGGCTACACCTTC
>TRBJ1-6|TRBD1|few|TRBV7-9
CASSLTPGQSNSPLHF
TGTGCCAGCAGCTTGACTCCGGGACAGTCAAATTCACCCCTCCACTTT
>TRBJ2-1|TRBD1|NA|TRBV7-3
CASSMGQGGEQFF
TGTGCCAGCAGCATGGGACAGGGGGGTGAGCAGTTCTTC